Reported below is one T cell receptor beta chain. Its antigen is unknown. The source of the sample is a study of cytomegalovirus exposure and HLA in healthy donors. Study details: The 120 validation repertoires were produced on the same platform as the 700 or so repertoires of the first cohort. This was reported in a later analysis. Study observations and caveats: Rare TCR sequences predominated, though certain public TCRs were found in many donors. About 150 TCR beta chains were listed as cytomegalovirus-associated. According to a subsequent analysis, TCR clusters from the first cohort were inclined to appear together in the roughly 130 validation repertoires.

Only in-frame clones appear in the TCRdb table, and some are missing; sequencing was by immunoSEQ multiplex PCR. The data show 150,000 or so clones, 75% to 90% seen once. This TCR came from a man aged 18 to 35 in good health and CMV-seropositive. The sample comprised PBMCs.

As DNA, the CDR3 is TGCGCCAGCAGCGACTTAATCATGAACACTGAAGCTTTCTTT. Protein product: CASSDLIMNTEAFF. The chain uses TRBV5-1 and TRBJ1-1; D ambiguous. Germline lookup yields CDR1 SGHRS and CDR2 YFSETQ. The CDR3 contains 14 residues. The ends were cut back, 4 bases at V and 0 bases at J, with 10 bases in the middle.